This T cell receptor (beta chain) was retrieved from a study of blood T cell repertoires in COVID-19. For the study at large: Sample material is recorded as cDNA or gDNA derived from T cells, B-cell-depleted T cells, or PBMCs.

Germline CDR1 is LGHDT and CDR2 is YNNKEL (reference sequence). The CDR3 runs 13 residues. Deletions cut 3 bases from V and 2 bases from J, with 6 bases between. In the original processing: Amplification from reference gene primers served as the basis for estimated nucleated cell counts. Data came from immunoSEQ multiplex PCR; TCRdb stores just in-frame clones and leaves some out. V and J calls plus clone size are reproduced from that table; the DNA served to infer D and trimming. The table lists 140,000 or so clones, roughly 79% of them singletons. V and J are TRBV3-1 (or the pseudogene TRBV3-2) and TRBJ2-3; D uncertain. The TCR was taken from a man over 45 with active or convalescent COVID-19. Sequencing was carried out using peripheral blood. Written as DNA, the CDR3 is TGTGCCAGCAGCCATGAGTTCACAGATACGCAGTATTTT. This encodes CASSHEFTDTQYF.